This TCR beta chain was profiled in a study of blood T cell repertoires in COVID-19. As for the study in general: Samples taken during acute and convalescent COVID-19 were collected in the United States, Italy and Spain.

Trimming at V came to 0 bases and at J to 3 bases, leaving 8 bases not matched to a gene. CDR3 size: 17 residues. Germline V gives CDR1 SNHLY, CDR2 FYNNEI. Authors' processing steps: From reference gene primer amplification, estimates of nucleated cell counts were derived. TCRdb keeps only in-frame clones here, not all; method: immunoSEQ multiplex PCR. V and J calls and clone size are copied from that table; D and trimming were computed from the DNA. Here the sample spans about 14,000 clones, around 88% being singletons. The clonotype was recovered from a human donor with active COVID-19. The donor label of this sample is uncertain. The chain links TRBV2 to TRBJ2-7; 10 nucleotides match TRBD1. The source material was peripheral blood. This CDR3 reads CASSEALRDRGLYEQYF. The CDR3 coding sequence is TGTGCCAGCAGTGAAGCGCTTCGGGACAGGGGCCTCTACGAGCAGTACTTC.